This T cell receptor beta chain was identified in a study of blood T cells in healthy people across ages. The study's findings and limits: Correlation between TCR beta diversity and naive T cell percentage was strong.

The study isolated at least 6.5 million PBMCs from each sample. As to this clonotype: The antigen remains unidentified.

Trimming removed 0 bases at V and 2 bases at J, with 23 bases between. This CDR3 spans 19 amino acids. Germline assignment: CDR1 SGHDT and CDR2 YYEEEE. Then a second PCR, running about 6 to 12 cycles, was carried out with a sample-barcoded 5' primer and a J-beta primer mix. Each TCR beta cDNA got a 12-nucleotide random molecular identifier. TCRdb analysed the 5' RACE reads with MiXCR anew, one entry per CDR3 protein. The sample records roughly 550,000 distinct CDR3 sequences, around 24% being singletons. This sample also appeared in a second study, on T cells of mothers and their children. That report adds: No T cell clones of persistent microchimeric origin were detected.

Sequenced input: blood. The chain couples TRBV5-6 to TRBJ1-2; D may be TRBD1 (6 bases). The TCR sequence derives from a boy younger than 18 in good health. CDR3 sequence reads: CASSLGAAGANTPNYGYTF. Written as DNA, the CDR3 is TGTGCCAGCAGCTTGGGGGCGGCAGGGGCGAATACTCCAAACTATGGCTACACCTTC.